This passage covers 26 T cell receptor beta chains from one sample sequenced in a study of cytomegalovirus exposure and HLA in healthy donors. PCR used 60 Vbeta primers and 13 Jbeta primers. Generated by immunoSEQ multiplex PCR, the TCRdb table keeps only in-frame clones and is missing some. Of 150,000 or so clones listed, around 70% are singletons. The material sequenced was PBMCs. The receptors come from a man aged 30 to 39 in good health and CMV-seronegative.

Regarding this clone: The junction shows a germline mismatch at one end, possibly a read error. The chain joins TRBV6-1 to TRBJ1-2; a weak D match, TRBD1 (5 bases). CDR1 is MNHNS, CDR2 SASEGT, per germline. This CDR3 spans 13 amino acids. The CDR3: CASSERRDWGYPF. CDR3 coding DNA: TGTGCCAGCAGTGAACGGCGGGATTGGGGCTACCCCTTC.

The genes are TRBV13 and TRBJ2-3; the match to TRBD2 covers 12 bases. J was trimmed by 2 bases and V by 6 bases; bases with no gene match: 6. This CDR3 has 16 amino acids. The V gene's germline CDR1 is PRHDT and CDR2 FYEKMQ (reference sequence). CDR3 bases: TGTGCCAGCAGTTCTAGCGGGGGGGGCTTCACAGATACGCAGTATTTT. Protein product: CASSSSGGGFTDTQYF.

On this clone itself: One end of the junction varies from germline; a read error may be responsible. The chain recombines TRBV6-1 with TRBJ2-3; D uncertain. Germline V CDR1 and CDR2: MNHNS, SASEGT. This CDR3 has 15 residues. The CDR3: CANSETVPSTDTQYF. The CDR3 coding sequence is TGTGCCAACAGTGAAACAGTACCTAGCACAGATACGCAGTATTTT.

This clone has just a few counts. V usage is TRBV28 and J usage is TRBJ2-7, with TRBD2 matching over 7 bases. Unmatched junction bases numbered 17, after V lost 6 bases and J lost 6 bases. Germline CDR1 and CDR2: MDHEN and SYDVKM. The CDR3 runs to 16 residues. CDR3 in DNA: TGTGCCAGCAGCCACGGAGACTCAGGACCGGGGGGCGAGCAGTACTTC. Amino acids: CASSHGDSGPGGEQYF.

This clone has only a few counts. The chain recombines TRBV7-7 with TRBJ2-5; TRBD2 matches 9 bases. This CDR3 is built from 15 residues. The V segment lost 4 bases and the J segment 2 bases; nucleotides outside the gene matches: 5. Germline loops: CDR1 SSHAT, CDR2 FNYEAQ (reference sequence). CDR3 in amino acids: CASSYLAGSQETQYF. The CDR3 DNA follows: TGTGCCAGCAGCTATCTAGCGGGGTCGCAAGAGACCCAGTACTTC. Full variable domain (outside the CDR3, taken from reference TRBV7-7 and TRBJ2-5): GAGVSQSPRYKVTKRGQDVTLRCDPISSHATLYWYQQALGQGPEFLTYFNYEAQPDKSGLPSDRFSAERPEGSISTLTIQRTEQRDSAMYRCASSYLAGSQETQYFGPGTRLLVL.

This chain joins TRBV2 and TRBJ1-1; TRBD1 aligns across 11 bases. Germline V gene sequence: CDR1 SNHLY, CDR2 FYNNEI. There are 13 residues in the CDR3. V was clipped by 8 bases and J by 6 bases; unmatched bases: 5. This chain's CDR3 is CASLGTGGAEAFF. CDR3 in DNA: TGTGCCAGCTTAGGGACAGGGGGGGCTGAAGCTTTCTTT.

The V call is TRBV5-1, the J call TRBJ2-3, with 7 bases fitting TRBD2. The J segment lost 1 base and the V segment lost 0 bases, leaving 11 bases of the junction unmatched. The germline CDR1 and CDR2 sequences are SGHRS and YFSETQ. The length of the CDR3 is 18 residues. This chain's CDR3 is CASSLGPRAGVGTDTQYF. CDR3 sequence (DNA): TGCGCCAGCAGCTTGGGGCCGCGTGCGGGGGTTGGCACAGATACGCAGTATTTT.

Here the CDR3 DNA reads TGCAGCGTTGGCAACAGTTACAATGAGCAGTTCTTC. It is translated as CSVGNSYNEQFF. J is TRBJ2-1 and V is TRBV29-1; D not resolved. The V gene's germline CDR1 is SQVTM and CDR2 ANQGSEA. The CDR3 has 12 residues. Trimming removed 4 bases from V and 4 bases from J, with 8 bases in between.

This clone was detected once. The genes are TRBV9 and TRBJ1-2; D might be TRBD1 (6 bases). Germline V gives CDR1 SGDLS, CDR2 YYNGEE. V was clipped by 4 bases and J by 4 bases, with 14 bases between them. There are 14 residues in the CDR3. The CDR3 coding sequence is TGTGCCAGCAGCCCCACAGGGTTCGGCTATGGCTACACCTTC. This codes for CASSPTGFGYGYTF.

The V gene is TRBV6-1, the J gene TRBJ1-1, with D unresolved. CDR1 is MNHNS, CDR2 SASEGT, per germline. Trimming cost V 3 bases and J 1 base, with 9 bases left between them. This CDR3 contains 14 residues. CDR3 residues: CASSDVRGNTEAFF. The CDR3 DNA reads TGTGCCAGCAGTGATGTCCGGGGGAACACTGAAGCTTTCTTT.

This chain connects TRBV6-6 to TRBJ2-5; tentatively, D is TRBD2 (7 bases). Germline V gene lookup returns CDR1 MNHNY and CDR2 SVGAGI (reference sequence). V was trimmed by 0 bases and J by 3 bases, leaving 8 bases between them. This CDR3 contains 14 residues. This chain's CDR3 is CASSYSGGEETQYF. CDR3 DNA: TGTGCCAGCAGTTACTCAGGGGGGGAAGAGACCCAGTACTTC.

The genes are TRBV6-5 and TRBJ1-1; unclear D gene. Trimming removed 2 bases at V and 4 bases at J, with 8 bases between. This CDR3 has 13 residues. The germline V gene has CDR1 MNHEY and CDR2 SVGAGI. The CDR3 DNA reads TGTGCCAGCAGTTACCGACCGGGCACTGAAGCTTTCTTT. Protein product: CASSYRPGTEAFF.

This clone was counted a few times. The V call is TRBV15, the J call TRBJ2-5; 7 bases line up with TRBD1. After removal of 5 bases from V and 4 bases from J, the junction contained 7 bases not matched to a gene. This CDR3 is built from 14 residues. In germline, CDR1 is LNHNV, CDR2 YYDKDF (reference sequence). The CDR3 reads CATSSRDSPETQYF. CDR3 DNA sequence: TGTGCCACCAGCTCCCGGGACAGTCCAGAGACCCAGTACTTC.

The V call is TRBV6-1, the J call TRBJ2-3; the D is unclear. Between the trimmed V and J ends, which lost 6 bases and 0 bases, there was a span of 7 bases. Germline V CDR1 and CDR2: MNHNS, SASEGT. The CDR3 runs 13 residues. The CDR3 region has the DNA TGTGCCAGCAGCAGGAAGAGCACAGATACGCAGTATTTT. As protein: CASSRKSTDTQYF.

This clone was detected only once. This sequence joins TRBV10-3 and TRBJ1-2, with 9 bases matching TRBD1. Per the germline V gene, CDR1 is ENHRY and CDR2 is SYGVKD. This CDR3 is 15 amino acids long. The V and J ends lost 2 bases and 8 bases, in that order; junction bases with no gene match: 9. CDR3 nucleotides: TGTGCCATCAGTGAGGGACAGGGGTTTAATCTGGGCTACACCTTC. Protein: CAISEGQGFNLGYTF.

This chain uses TRBV2 with TRBJ1-2, with TRBD1 matching over 10 bases. Germline V gene lookup returns CDR1 SNHLY and CDR2 FYNNEI. The CDR3 spans 19 residues. The V and J ends lost 0 bases and 0 bases, in that order; junction bases with no gene match: 10. CDR3: CASSEAGTGDLQANYGYTF. The DNA of the CDR3 is TGTGCCAGCAGTGAAGCTGGGACAGGGGACCTTCAAGCTAACTATGGCTACACCTTC. The full variable domain, rest sourced from reference TRBV2 and TRBJ1-2, is EPEVTQTPSHQVTQMGQEVILRCVPISNHLYFYWYRQILGQKVEFLVSFYNNEISEKSEIFDDQFSVERPDGSNFTLKIRSTKLEDSAMYFCASSEAGTGDLQANYGYTFGSGTRLTVV.

The J gene is TRBJ2-7, the V gene TRBV10-1, with 8 bases fitting TRBD1. This CDR3 has 15 residues. The V gene's germline CDR1 is WNHNN and CDR2 SYGVQD (reference sequence). The trim removed 6 bases at V and 7 bases at J, leaving 14 bases unmatched. The CDR3 DNA is TGCGCCAGCAGCTTAGGACAGGGTGCATCGGTAGAGCAGTACTTC. This gives the protein CASSLGQGASVEQYF.

V gene TRBV4-2 combines with J gene TRBJ2-1; TRBD2 is a possible D gene (7 bases). The germline CDR1 and CDR2 sequences are LGHNA and YNFKEQ. V was pared by 0 bases and J by 10 bases, with 16 bases between. The CDR3 is made up of 15 amino acids. The CDR3 nucleotides read TGTGCCAGCAGCCAAGATCGAGAGGGGGGGCGAGAGCAGTTCTTC. Residues: CASSQDREGGREQFF.

This chain links TRBV5-1 with TRBJ2-7; D is perhaps TRBD1 (5 bases). Germline loops: CDR1 SGHRS, CDR2 YFSETQ. This CDR3 contains 12 residues. V lost 0 bases and J 12 bases, leaving 13 bases between the germline ends. CDR3 sequence reads: CASSLETEKLYF. The DNA of the CDR3 is TGCGCCAGCAGCTTGGAGACAGAGAAGCTGTACTTC.

The CDR3 reads CASSSRGRENEQFF. CDR3 coding DNA: TGTGCCAGTAGTAGCAGGGGGCGCGAAAATGAGCAGTTCTTC. This chain links TRBV19 with TRBJ2-1; 8 bases agree with TRBD1. The CDR3 is 14 amino acids. Germline V gene sequence: CDR1 LNHDA, CDR2 SQIVND (reference sequence). J was trimmed by 7 bases and V by 4 bases; bases with no gene match: 6.

The rearrangement links TRBV7-2 to TRBJ2-7; D may be TRBD2 (6 bases). The CDR3 extends over 14 amino acids. Germline V gene data show CDR1 as SGHTA and CDR2 as FQGNSA. Trimming cost V 4 bases and J 6 bases, with 16 bases left between them. The CDR3 nucleotides read TGTGCCAGCAGCTCTGAGGGGCGGGGAGGCGAGCAGTACTTC. Residues: CASSSEGRGGEQYF.

The V gene is TRBV29-1, the J gene TRBJ1-1; 7 bases match TRBD1. Per germline, CDR1 SQVTM and CDR2 ANQGSEA. V gave up 4 bases and J gave up 0 bases; unmatched junction bases: 5. The CDR3 covers 14 residues. CDR3: CSVATGQVNTEAFF. CDR3 DNA sequence: TGCAGCGTTGCCACCGGACAGGTGAACACTGAAGCTTTCTTT.

The chain recombines TRBV13 with TRBJ1-1, with TRBD1 matching 10 bases. This CDR3 spans 16 amino acids. CDR1 and CDR2 from the germline V gene are PRHDT and FYEKMQ (reference sequence). Trimming removed 4 bases from V and 0 bases from J; junction bases left unmatched: 5. The CDR3 nucleotides are TGTGCCAGCAGCTCAGGACAGGGGGAAATGAACACTGAAGCTTTCTTT. Encoded protein: CASSSGQGEMNTEAFF.

This clone has only one observation. The rearrangement joins TRBV6-5 to TRBJ2-6; a possible D gene is TRBD2 (6 bases). Between the trimmed V and J ends, which lost 0 bases and 3 bases, there was a span of 9 bases. Germline V lookup: CDR1 MNHEY, CDR2 SVGAGI. This CDR3 region has 16 residues. CDR3: CASSYSRGNGANVLTF. The CDR3 DNA is TGTGCCAGCAGTTACTCTCGGGGGAATGGGGCCAACGTCCTGACTTTC.

The chain joins TRBV6-5 to TRBJ1-5, with D tentatively TRBD1 (5 bases). Germline CDR1 and CDR2: MNHEY and SVGAGI. This CDR3 has 15 residues. Trimming removed 7 bases from V and 3 bases from J, with 16 bases in between. CDR3 nucleotides: TGTGCCAGCAACCGGGGAGGGGCTTCCAATCAGCCCCAGCATTTT. Its protein product is CASNRGGASNQPQHF.

This clone has just a few counts. The chain carries TRBV4-2 and TRBJ2-7; D gene ambiguous. The CDR3 loop spans 14 amino acids. From germline, CDR1 is LGHNA and CDR2 YNFKEQ. V gave up 5 bases and J gave up 3 bases, with 14 bases separating them. CDR3 sequence: CASSTSDTHYEQYF. The CDR3 DNA reads TGTGCCAGCAGCACCTCAGACACCCACTACGAGCAGTACTTC.